Ten or more counts support the clone carrying this TCR beta chain. Its antigen is still unknown. These data belong to a study of blood T cells in healthy people across ages. Study outcomes and limitations: The recorded TCR beta diversity per million T cells decreased in a roughly linear manner with age. Percentage of naive T cells showed a strong correlation with TCR beta diversity. Without sorted subsets, naive and antigen-experienced compartments could not be conclusively compared.

Then a second PCR, running roughly 7 to 11 cycles, was carried out with a sample-barcoded 5' primer and a J-beta primer mix. A template-switch adaptor containing 12 random nucleotides labeled each cDNA molecule. TCRdb called the 5' RACE reads again in MiXCR, with one record for every CDR3 protein. The table has some 690,000 distinct CDR3 sequences, about 24% seen once. The germline CDR1 and CDR2 sequences are SNHLY and FYNNEI. CDR3 length: 12 amino acids. V lost 5 bases and J lost 9, with 12 bases in between. V and J are TRBV2 and TRBJ2-3, with D unresolved. Material for sequencing was blood. The clonotype comes from a man aged 65 to 79 in good health. The CDR3 reads CASSPNFSTQYF. The CDR3 DNA sequence: TGTGCCAGCAGTCCCAACTTTTCAACGCAGTATTTT.